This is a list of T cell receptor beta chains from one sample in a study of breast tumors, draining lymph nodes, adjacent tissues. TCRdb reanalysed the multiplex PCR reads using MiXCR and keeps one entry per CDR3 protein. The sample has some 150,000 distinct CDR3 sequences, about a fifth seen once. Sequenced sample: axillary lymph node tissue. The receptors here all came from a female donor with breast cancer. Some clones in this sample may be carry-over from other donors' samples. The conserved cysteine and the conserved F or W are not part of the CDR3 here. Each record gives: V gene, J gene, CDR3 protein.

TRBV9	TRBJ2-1	ASSVTGSYNEQF
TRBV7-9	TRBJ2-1	ASSRPILANQQF
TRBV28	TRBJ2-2	ASTRDRVNTGELF
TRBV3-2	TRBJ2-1	ASSTSSGLAGEGAEQF
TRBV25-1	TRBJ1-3	ASRGQGVGNTIY
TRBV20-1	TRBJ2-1	SARSLNEQF
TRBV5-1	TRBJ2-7	ASSFTGQSYEQY
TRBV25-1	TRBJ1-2	ASSEGANYGYT
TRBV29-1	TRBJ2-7	SVVVAGRYEQY
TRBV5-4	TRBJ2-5	ASSSPRGGRETQY
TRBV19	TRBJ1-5	ASSIDRGVQPQH
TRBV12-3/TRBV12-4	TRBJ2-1	ASSLGRTWDFNNEQF
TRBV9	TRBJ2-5	ASSVGQGTETQY
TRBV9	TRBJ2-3	ASSVTGGTTDTQY
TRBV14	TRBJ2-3	ASSPFAGSSTDTQY
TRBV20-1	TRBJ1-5	SASGTGQVTFSNQPQH
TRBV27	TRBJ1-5	ASSLNVWQPQH
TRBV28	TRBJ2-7	ASSLPLAGSYEQY
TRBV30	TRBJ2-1	AWSAVGGRANEQF
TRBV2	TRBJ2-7	ASRDTSVSSYEQY
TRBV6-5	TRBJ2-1	ASSYSGLAGHEQF
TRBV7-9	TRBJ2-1	ASSLRSRDSVF
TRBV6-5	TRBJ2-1	ASSFARGRDEQF
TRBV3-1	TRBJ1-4	ASSQVYGPWEKLF
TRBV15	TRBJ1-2	ATSRDLTVGGYT
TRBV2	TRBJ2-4	ASGDTGGKNIQY
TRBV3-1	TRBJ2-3	ASRDGGATQY
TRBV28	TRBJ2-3	ASSTTRPGAGFDRSQY
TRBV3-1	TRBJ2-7	ASSQAYEQY
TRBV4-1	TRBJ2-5	ASSQASANPKQETQY
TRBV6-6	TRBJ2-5	ASSPRLPQETQY
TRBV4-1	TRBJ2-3	ASSQDGAGASDTQY
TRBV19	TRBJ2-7	ASSPTDKTYEQY
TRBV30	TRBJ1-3	AWSVVGRSGNTIY
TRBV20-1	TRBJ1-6	SARAMTGLLTPLH
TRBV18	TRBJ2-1	ASSPGLAGHEQF
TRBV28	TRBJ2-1	ASSKGLGGNEQF
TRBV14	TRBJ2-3	ASSPSGGLTDTQY
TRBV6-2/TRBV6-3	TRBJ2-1	ASSFNSRRAGVNEQF
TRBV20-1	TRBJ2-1	SARLAGDYNEQF